This entry describes one T cell receptor beta chain. This entry comes from a study of blood T cell repertoires in COVID-19. Overall study context: There were acute and convalescent COVID-19 samples, and they came from the United States, Italy and Spain. Nucleic acid was either cDNA or gDNA, and it came from T cells, B-cell-depleted T cells, or PBMCs.

CDR1 is SGHNT and CDR2 is YENEEA in the germline V gene. The CDR3 totals 15 residues. Germline trimming cut 5 bases from V and 9 bases from J; bases unmatched to any gene: 13. In the authors' workflow: Reference gene primers were amplified, and this amplification served to estimate nucleated cell counts. Clones were read by immunoSEQ multiplex PCR, and TCRdb kept only the in-frame ones, dropping some. For V, J and clone size, that table is used; D and trimming come from the DNA. The sample consists of over 30,000 clones, roughly four fifths of them appearing once. The receptor was isolated from a man older than 75 with active or convalescent COVID-19. The sequenced sample was peripheral blood. This chain uses TRBV11-3 with TRBJ1-1; 9 bases are shared with TRBD1. DNA for the CDR3: TGTGCCAGCAGCCCGGGACAGGGCCAAAGGGTAAAAGCTTTCTTT. Its protein product is CASSPGQGQRVKAFF.